This TCR beta chain is from a study of blood T cell repertoires in COVID-19. Libraries were prepared by immunoSEQ multiplex PCR; TCRdb keeps only in-frame clonotypes and omits some of them. The sample holds some 250,000 clones; about nine tenths are singletons and the top ten take about 12%. This CDR3 has 14 amino acids. The V end was cut by 4 bases, the J end by 6 bases, with 10 bases between. The germline gives CDR1 LNHDA, CDR2 SQIVND (reference sequence). The gene calls are TRBV19 and TRBJ1-6; a weak D match, TRBD1 (5 bases). Material for sequencing was peripheral blood. This TCR was recovered from a woman under 40 with COVID-19, enrolled during active disease. This CDR3 reads CASSTDRFNSPLHF. Here the CDR3 DNA reads TGTGCCAGTAGTACCGACAGATTTAATTCACCCCTCCACTTT.